This T cell receptor (beta chain) was found in a study of blood T cell repertoires in COVID-19. As for the study in general: Sites in the United States, Italy and Spain provided acute and convalescent COVID-19 samples. Nucleic acid was either cDNA or gDNA, and it came from T cells, B-cell-depleted T cells, or PBMCs.

In this sample, this clone turned up once. Authors' data handling: Amplified reference gene primers provided the basis for estimating nucleated cell counts. TCRdb's table, derived via immunoSEQ multiplex PCR, lists solely in-frame clones and lacks some. V and J calls and clone size are given by that table; D and trimming were obtained from the DNA. The sample lists some 99,000 clones; around 80% were seen once. Germline CDR1 SQVTM, CDR2 ANQGSEA. The CDR3 covers 11 residues. V dropped 8 bases and J dropped 0 bases, with 6 bases sitting between them. V and J are TRBV29-1 and TRBJ2-3; D ambiguous. Specimen: peripheral blood. This TCR was recovered from a woman older than 75 with active or convalescent COVID-19. CDR3 sequence reads: CSTTSTDTQYF. Written as DNA, the CDR3 is TGCAGCACCACAAGCACAGATACGCAGTATTTT.